This TCR beta chain came from a study of cytomegalovirus exposure and HLA in healthy donors. This PCR relied on a set of 60 Vbeta primers and 13 Jbeta primers. The method was immunoSEQ multiplex PCR; TCRdb's version includes in-frame clones alone and lacks a portion of them. The sample contains some 160,000 clones, roughly 79% of which appear only once. Germline CDR1 is SNHLY and CDR2 is FYNNEI. Trimming left V 6 bases short and J 0 bases short, with 12 bases between. The CDR3 totals 14 residues. This chain joins TRBV2 and TRBJ2-7; TRBD2 might be the D (6 bases). The receptor's source is a woman aged 30 to 39 in good health and CMV-seronegative. The material sequenced was PBMCs. The CDR3, as DNA: TGTGCCAGCAGCGGCCGGGGGATCTCCTACGAGCAGTACTTC. This gives the protein CASSGRGISYEQYF.